This paragraph covers one TCR beta chain sequence. Its antigen is not known. This sample was included in a study of cytomegalovirus exposure and HLA in healthy donors. Across the study: Earlier findings included 117 million unique TCR beta sequences obtained from about 179 million T cells. Findings and limits, study-wide: The study listed under 200 cytomegalovirus-associated TCR beta chains. Being indistinguishable, some V segments were excluded, TRBV6-2 and TRBV6-3 among them. Later work found most CMV-associated TCR beta chains apparently HLA-restricted.

The CDR3 has 13 residues. V was pared by 0 bases and J by 5 bases, with 9 bases between. The germline CDR1 and CDR2 sequences are SGHNT and YYREEE (reference sequence). PCR used 60 Vbeta primers and 13 Jbeta primers. Profiling relied on immunoSEQ multiplex PCR, and the TCRdb table lists in-frame clones only, not all of them. The sample shows approximately 74,000 clones, around 75% of them seen only once. This chain connects TRBV5-4 to TRBJ2-7, with a possible D match to TRBD1 (6 bases). The sequence was collected from a woman between 40 and 50 years old in good health and CMV-seronegative. Specimen: PBMCs. The CDR3 protein is CASSLAGADEQYF. The DNA of the CDR3 is TGTGCCAGCAGCTTGGCAGGGGCGGACGAGCAGTACTTC.